Sequencing of this T cell receptor (beta chain) was carried out in a study of cytomegalovirus exposure and HLA in healthy donors. Notes on this clone: Its antigen is still unknown.

Study-wide findings and caveats: Some highly shared sequence variants likely arose as a pipeline artifact. Only CMV serostatus was available as immune exposure information.

The germline V gene has CDR1 SGHTA and CDR2 FQGNSA. CDR3 length equals 12 residues. Trimming shortened V by 0 bases and J by 14 bases, and 11 bases separated the two germline ends. Use of 60 Vbeta and 13 Jbeta primers characterized the PCR. Clones were read by immunoSEQ multiplex PCR, and TCRdb kept only the in-frame ones, dropping some. Among some 130,000 clones listed, more than 80% were seen once. This receptor was obtained from a young woman in good health and CMV-seropositive. Sequenced material: PBMCs. The V and J genes are TRBV7-2 and TRBJ1-5, with a tentative D call TRBD1 (6 bases). CDR3 nucleotide sequence: TGTGCCAGCAGCTTAGCGCAGGGGCGCAAGCATTTT. Translation: CASSLAQGRKHF.